This section outlines one TCR beta chain sequence together with its context. This CDR3 has 13 residues. The V gene's germline CDR1 is SGHRS and CDR2 YFSETQ. Deletions cut 4 bases from V and 7 bases from J, with 11 bases between. The data are from a study of blood T cell repertoires in COVID-19. Sequencing was performed with immunoSEQ multiplex PCR; in TCRdb, only in-frame clones are kept and a portion is missing. The sample consists of roughly 250,000 clones, 82% of them appearing once. The material sequenced was peripheral blood. This sequence joins TRBV5-1 and TRBJ1-4, with D possibly TRBD1 on 6 matching bases. The receptor comes from a woman in her seventies with acute or convalescent COVID-19. The CDR3 spells CASSGDIGEKLFF. The CDR3 nucleotides are TGCGCCAGCAGCGGGGACATCGGTGAAAAACTGTTTTTT.